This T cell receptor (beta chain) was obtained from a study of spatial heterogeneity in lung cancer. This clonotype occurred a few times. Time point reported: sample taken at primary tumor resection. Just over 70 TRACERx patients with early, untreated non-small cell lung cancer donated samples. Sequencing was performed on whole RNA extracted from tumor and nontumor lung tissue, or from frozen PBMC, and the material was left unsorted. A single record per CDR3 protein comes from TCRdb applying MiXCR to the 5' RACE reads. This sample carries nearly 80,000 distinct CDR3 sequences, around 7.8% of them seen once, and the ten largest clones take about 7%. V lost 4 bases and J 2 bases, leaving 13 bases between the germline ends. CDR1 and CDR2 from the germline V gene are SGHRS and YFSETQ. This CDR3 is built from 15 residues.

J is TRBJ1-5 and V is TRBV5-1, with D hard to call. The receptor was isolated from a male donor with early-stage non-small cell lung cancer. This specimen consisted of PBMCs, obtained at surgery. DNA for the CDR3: TGCGCCAGCAGCCCTGGTCTCTTGGGCAATCAGCCCCAGCATTTT. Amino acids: CASSPGLLGNQPQHF. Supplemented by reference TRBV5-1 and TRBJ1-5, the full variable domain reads KAGVTQTPRYLIKTRGQQVTLSCSPISGHRSVSWYQQTPGQGLQFLFEYFSETQRNKGNFPGRFSGRQFSNSRSEMNVSTLELGDSALYLCASSPGLLGNQPQHFGDGTRLSIL.